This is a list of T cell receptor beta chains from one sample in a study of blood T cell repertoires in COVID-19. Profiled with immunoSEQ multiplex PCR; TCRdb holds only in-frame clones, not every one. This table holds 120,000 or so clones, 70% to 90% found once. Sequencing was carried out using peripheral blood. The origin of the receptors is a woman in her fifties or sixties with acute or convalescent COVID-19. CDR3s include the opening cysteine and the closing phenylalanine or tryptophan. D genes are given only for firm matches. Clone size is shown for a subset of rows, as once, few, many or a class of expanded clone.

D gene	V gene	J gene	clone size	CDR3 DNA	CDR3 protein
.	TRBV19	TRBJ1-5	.	TGTGCCAGCGGGGGGAGGATAAATCAGCCCCAGCATTTT	CASGGRINQPQHF
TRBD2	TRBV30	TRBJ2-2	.	TGTGCCTGGACTAGCGGGAGGAACTTTAATACCGGGGAGCTGTTTTTT	CAWTSGRNFNTGELFF
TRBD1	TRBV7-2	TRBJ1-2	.	TGTGCCAGCAGCAACGGCAGGGGGAACTATGGCTACACCTTC	CASSNGRGNYGYTF
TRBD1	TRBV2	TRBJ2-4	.	TGTGCCAGCAGGATACAGGGGGCAGCCAAAAACATTCAGTACTTC	CASRIQGAAKNIQYF
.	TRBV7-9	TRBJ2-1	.	TGTGCCAGCAGCTCCTGGACTCTTTACAATGAGCAGTTCTTC	CASSSWTLYNEQFF
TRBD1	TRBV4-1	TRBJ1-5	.	TGCGCCAGCAGCCAAGCAGTTACAGGGGGCCCGACCTTCAATCAGCCCCAGCATTTT	CASSQAVTGGPTFNQPQHF
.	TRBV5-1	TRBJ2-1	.	TGCGCCAGCAGCTTAGAGGGCCCTTCCTACAATGAGCAGTTCTTC	CASSLEGPSYNEQFF
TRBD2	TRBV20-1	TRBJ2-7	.	TGCAGTGCTAGTGACGCGGGAGGAACGGGGGAGCAGTACTTC	CSASDAGGTGEQYF
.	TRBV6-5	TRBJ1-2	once	TGTGCCAGCAGAACAGGGCGCTATGGCTACACCTTC	CASRTGRYGYTF
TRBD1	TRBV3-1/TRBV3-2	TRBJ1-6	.	TGTGCCAGCAGCCATCAAAGACAGGGTGAATCACCCCTCCACTTT	CASSHQRQGESPLHF
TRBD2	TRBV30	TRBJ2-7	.	TGTGCCTGGAGTGTAGGGGCTAGCGGGGGCTACGAGCAGTACTTC	CAWSVGASGGYEQYF
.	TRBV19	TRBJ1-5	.	TGTGCCAGTAGTAGGGGCGGCAGCTCGCCCCAGCATTTT	CASSRGGSSPQHF
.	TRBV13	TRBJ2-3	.	TGTGCCAGCAGCTTTATCGGCACAGATACGCAGTATTTT	CASSFIGTDTQYF
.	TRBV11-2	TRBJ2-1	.	TGTGCCAGCAGCTCTTATCGGGGGAAGTACAATGAGCAGTTCTTC	CASSSYRGKYNEQFF
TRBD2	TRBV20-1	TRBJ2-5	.	TGCAGTGCTAGTCTTCCTAGCGGGAGGGGAGAGACCCAGTACTTC	CSASLPSGRGETQYF
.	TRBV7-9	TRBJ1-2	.	TGTGCCAGCAGCGAACAGGGCGATGGCTACACCTTC	CASSEQGDGYTF
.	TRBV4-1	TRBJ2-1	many	TGCGCCAGCAGCCAACTCGACTTAATAACCTACAATGAGCAGTTCTTC	CASSQLDLITYNEQFF
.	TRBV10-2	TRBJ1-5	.	TGCGCCAGCAGCCCCGGGACACGCAATCAGCCCCAGCATTTT	CASSPGTRNQPQHF
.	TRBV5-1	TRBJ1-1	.	TGCGCCAGCAGCTTGTCGGGGGGCGACACTGAAGCTTTCTTT	CASSLSGGDTEAFF
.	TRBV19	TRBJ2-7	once	TGTGCCAGTAGTATTAGAGACGAGCAGTACTTC	CASSIRDEQYF